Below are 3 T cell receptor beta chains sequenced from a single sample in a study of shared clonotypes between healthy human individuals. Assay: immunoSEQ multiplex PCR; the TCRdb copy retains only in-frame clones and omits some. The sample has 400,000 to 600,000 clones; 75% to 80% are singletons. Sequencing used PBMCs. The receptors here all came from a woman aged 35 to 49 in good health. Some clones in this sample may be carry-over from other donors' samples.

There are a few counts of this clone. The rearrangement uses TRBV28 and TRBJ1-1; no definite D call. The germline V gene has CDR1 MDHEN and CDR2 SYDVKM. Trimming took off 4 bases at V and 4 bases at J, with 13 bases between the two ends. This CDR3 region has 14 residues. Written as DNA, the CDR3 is TGTGCCAGCAGTTCCTGGGCCTGGGGCACTGAAGCTTTCTTT. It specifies CASSSWAWGTEAFF.

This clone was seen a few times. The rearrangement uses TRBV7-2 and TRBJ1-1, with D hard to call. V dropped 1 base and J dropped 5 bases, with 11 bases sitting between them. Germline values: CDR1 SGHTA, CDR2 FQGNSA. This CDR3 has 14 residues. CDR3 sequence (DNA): TGTGCCAGCAGCTTAGTACCCTTAAGGACTGAAGCTTTCTTT. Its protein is CASSLVPLRTEAFF. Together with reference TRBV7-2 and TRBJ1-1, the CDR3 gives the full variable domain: GAGVSQSPSNKVTEKGKDVELRCDPISGHTALYWYRQSLGQGLEFLIYFQGNSAPDKSGLPSDRFSAERTGGSVSTLTIQRTQQEDSAVYLCASSLVPLRTEAFFGQGTRLTVV.

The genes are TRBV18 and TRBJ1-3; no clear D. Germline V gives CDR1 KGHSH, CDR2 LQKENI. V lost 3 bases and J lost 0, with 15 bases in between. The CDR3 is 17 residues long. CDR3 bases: TGTGCCAGCTCACCGCGGGAGATGAGACTCTCTGGAAACACCATATATTTT. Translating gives CASSPREMRLSGNTIYF.